This TCR beta chain comes out of a study of identical twins. The V segment lost 3 bases and the J segment 1 base; nucleotides outside the gene matches: 6. CDR3 length: 16 amino acids. Germline V gene lookup returns CDR1 SGHTA and CDR2 FQGNSA. MiXCR was run by TCRdb on the 5' RACE reads, yielding one entry per CDR3 protein. This sample yields about 790,000 distinct CDR3 sequences, of which roughly 20% are seen a single time; roughly 14% belongs to the top ten. Study-wide points: Invariant MAIT and iNKT cells may have partly biased zero-insertion analyses.

Comment on this clonotype: The antigen is not known.

These data are also associated with another study on T cells expressing NK-cell markers.

This chain uses TRBV7-2 with TRBJ2-1; the match to TRBD2 covers 7 bases. Sequencing was performed on PBMCs. The clonotype originates from a woman under 30 in good health. CDR3 nucleotide sequence: TGTGCCAGCAGCTTTCCCCCGGGGGGATCCTACAATGAGCAGTTCTTC. It specifies CASSFPPGGSYNEQFF.